This T cell receptor beta chain was identified during a study of blood T cells in healthy people across ages. Study findings and constraints: Observed TCR beta diversity per million T cells went down as age went up. This fall followed a roughly linear course with age.

V shed 7 bases and J shed 1 base, with 11 bases lying between them. This CDR3 region has 13 residues. CDR1 SGHVS and CDR2 FNYEAQ come from the germline V gene. For the second PCR, which ran for about 7 to 12 cycles, a sample-barcoded 5' primer and a J-beta primer mix were used. TCRdb redid the calling of the 5' RACE reads with MiXCR, one entry per CDR3 protein. The sample lists about 800,000 distinct CDR3 sequences, over 45% occurring once. A word on this clonotype: Antigen specificity is unknown.

The chain has TRBV7-6 and TRBJ2-7; weak D call: TRBD2 (6 bases). The sequencing input was blood. This TCR was recovered from a man aged 25-45 years in good health. In nucleotides, the CDR3 is TGTGCCAGCATGGGGACTGGGTCCTACGAGCAGTACTTC. This encodes CASMGTGSYEQYF.